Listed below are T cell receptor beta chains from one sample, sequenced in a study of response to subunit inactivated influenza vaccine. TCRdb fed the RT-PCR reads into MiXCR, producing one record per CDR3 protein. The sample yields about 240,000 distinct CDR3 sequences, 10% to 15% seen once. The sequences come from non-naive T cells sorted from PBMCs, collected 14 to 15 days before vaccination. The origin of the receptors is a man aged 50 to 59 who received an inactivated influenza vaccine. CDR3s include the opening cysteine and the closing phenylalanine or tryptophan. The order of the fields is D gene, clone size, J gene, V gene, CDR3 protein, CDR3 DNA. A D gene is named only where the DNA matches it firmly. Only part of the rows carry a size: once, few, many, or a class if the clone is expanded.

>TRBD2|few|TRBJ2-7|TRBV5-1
CASSLGRAGETRWEQYF
TGCGCCAGCAGCTTGGGTAGAGCGGGAGAAACAAGATGGGAGCAGTACTTC
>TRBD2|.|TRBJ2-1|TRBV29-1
CSVVPGGTSGRGNEQFF
TGCAGCGTTGTCCCTGGCGGGACTAGCGGGAGAGGCAATGAGCAGTTCTTC
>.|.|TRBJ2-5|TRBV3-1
CASRRGRRAGVQETQYF
TGTGCCAGCAGACGAGGCAGGAGGGCCGGGGTCCAAGAGACCCAGTACTTC
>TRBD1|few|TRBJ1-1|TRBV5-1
CASSGQDGNTEAFF
TGCGCCAGCAGCGGACAGGACGGGAACACTGAAGCTTTCTTT
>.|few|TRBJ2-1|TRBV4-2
CASSEQLTQGQFF
TGTGCCAGCAGCGAACAGTTAACGCAGGGGCAGTTCTTC
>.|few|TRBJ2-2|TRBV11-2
CASSRPGSGNTGELFF
TGTGCCAGCAGCCGCCCGGGAAGCGGTAACACCGGGGAGCTGTTTTTT
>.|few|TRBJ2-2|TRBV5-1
CASSGPGTGELFF
TGCGCCAGCAGCGGCCCGGGGACCGGGGAGCTGTTTTTT
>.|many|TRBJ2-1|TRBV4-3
CASSQDRGAHQFF
TGCGCCAGCAGCCAAGATCGTGGAGCCCACCAGTTCTTC
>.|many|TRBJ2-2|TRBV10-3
CAISEWGTAATNTGELFF
TGTGCCATCAGTGAGTGGGGAACGGCAGCAACGAACACCGGGGAGCTGTTTTTT
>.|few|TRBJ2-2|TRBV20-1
CSARGGLANTGELFF
TGCAGTGCTAGAGGTGGCCTGGCCAACACCGGGGAGCTGTTTTTT
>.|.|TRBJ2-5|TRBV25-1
CASSWSRQETQYF
TGTGCCAGCAGTTGGAGCCGACAAGAGACCCAGTACTTC
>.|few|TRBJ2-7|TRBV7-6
CASSLARLRRGEQYF
TGTGCCAGCAGCTTAGCGCGTCTCCGAAGGGGCGAGCAGTACTTC
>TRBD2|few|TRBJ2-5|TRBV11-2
CASSLGARVGGETQYF
TGTGCCAGCAGCTTAGGGGCACGCGTGGGGGGGGAGACCCAGTACTTC
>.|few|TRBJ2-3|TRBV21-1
CASSKAQGAGYTQYF
TGTGCCAGCAGCAAAGCTCAGGGGGCAGGGTATACGCAGTATTTT
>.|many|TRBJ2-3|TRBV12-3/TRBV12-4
CASSFNTGYTQYF
TGTGCCAGCAGTTTTAATACTGGGTATACGCAGTATTTT
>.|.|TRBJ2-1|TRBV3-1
CASSQGGSGAHEQFF
TGTGCCAGCAGCCAAGGAGGTTCGGGGGCCCATGAGCAGTTCTTC
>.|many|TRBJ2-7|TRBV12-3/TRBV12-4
CASSFGLIYEQYF
TGTGCCAGCAGTTTCGGGCTGATCTACGAGCAGTACTTC
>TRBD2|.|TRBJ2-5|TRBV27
CASSFSASGRWAQYF
TGTGCCAGCAGTTTTTCGGCTAGCGGGAGGTGGGCCCAGTACTTC
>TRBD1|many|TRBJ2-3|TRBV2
CASVRDSLSTDTQYF
TGTGCCAGCGTCCGGGACAGCCTTAGCACAGATACGCAGTATTTT
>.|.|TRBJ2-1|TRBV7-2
CASSSWGRYNEQFF
TGTGCCAGCAGCTCCTGGGGGAGGTACAATGAGCAGTTCTTC
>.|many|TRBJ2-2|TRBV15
CATSTTTGTGELFF
TGTGCCACCAGCACCACCACTGGCACCGGGGAGCTGTTTTTT
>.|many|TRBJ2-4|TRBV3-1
CASSPMLAKNIQYF
TGTGCCAGCAGCCCCATGCTAGCCAAAAACATTCAGTACTTC
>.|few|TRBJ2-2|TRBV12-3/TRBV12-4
CASRNTGSGGELFF
TGTGCCAGCAGAAATACAGGGTCGGGCGGGGAGCTGTTTTTT
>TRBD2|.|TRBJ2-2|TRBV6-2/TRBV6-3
CASTPGEREWYTGELFF
TGTGCCAGCACCCCGGGGGAGCGGGAGTGGTACACCGGGGAGCTGTTTTTT
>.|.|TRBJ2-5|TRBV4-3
CASSQDYSQETQYF
TGCGCCAGCAGCCAAGATTACAGCCAAGAGACCCAGTACTTC
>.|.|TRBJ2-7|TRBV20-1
CSARGPLGDFYEQYF
TGCAGTGCTAGAGGGCCCCTGGGGGATTTCTACGAGCAGTACTTC
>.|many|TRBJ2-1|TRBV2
CASSALGEQFF
TGTGCCAGCAGTGCCCTTGGGGAGCAGTTCTTC
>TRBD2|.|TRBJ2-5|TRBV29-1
CSVAGGSGRWFETQYF
TGCAGCGTCGCCGGGGGTAGCGGGAGGTGGTTTGAGACCCAGTACTTC
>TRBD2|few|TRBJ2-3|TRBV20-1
CSASREVTDTQYF
TGCAGTGCTAGCCGGGAGGTCACAGATACGCAGTATTTT
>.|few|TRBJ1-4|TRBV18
CASSTTGTNEKLFF
TGTGCCAGCTCAACGACAGGAACTAATGAAAAACTGTTTTTT
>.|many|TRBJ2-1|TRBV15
CATSRDAGGIYNEQFF
TGTGCCACCAGCAGAGATGCTGGCGGGATTTACAATGAGCAGTTCTTC
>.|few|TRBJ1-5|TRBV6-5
CASSGRNQPQHF
TGTGCCAGCTCCGGCCGCAATCAGCCCCAGCATTTT
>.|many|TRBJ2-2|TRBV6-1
CASTQQARLGGELFF
TGTGCCAGCACCCAACAGGCCCGGTTGGGCGGGGAGCTGTTTTTT
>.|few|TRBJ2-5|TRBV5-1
CASSVYSLETAETQYF
TGCGCCAGCAGCGTTTACTCCCTTGAGACGGCAGAGACCCAGTACTTC
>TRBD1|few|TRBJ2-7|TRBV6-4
CASSDSQGARDYEQYF
TGTGCCAGCAGTGACTCGCAGGGGGCAAGAGACTACGAGCAGTACTTC
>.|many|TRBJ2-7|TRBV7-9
CASSLVGEAPSYEQYF
TGTGCCAGCAGCTTAGTGGGAGAAGCTCCATCCTACGAGCAGTACTTC
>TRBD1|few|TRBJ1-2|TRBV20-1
CSARGTGGHYGYTF
TGCAGTGCTAGAGGGACAGGGGGGCACTATGGCTACACCTTC
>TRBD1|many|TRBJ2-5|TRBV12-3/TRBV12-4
CASSFGTGGENF
TGTGCCAGCAGTTTCGGGACAGGGGGAGAGAACTTC
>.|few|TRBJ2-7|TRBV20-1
CSAPGTASYEQYF
TGCAGTGCTCCCGGGACTGCTTCCTACGAGCAGTACTTC
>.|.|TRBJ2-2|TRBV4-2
CASSQDIGQGGTGELFF
TGTGCCAGCAGCCAAGATATAGGGCAGGGTGGCACCGGGGAGCTGTTTTTT
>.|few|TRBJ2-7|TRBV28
CASSSDSSSYEQYF
TGTGCCAGCAGTTCCGATTCGAGCTCCTACGAGCAGTACTTC
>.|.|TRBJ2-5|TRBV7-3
CASSLGTKETQYF
TGTGCCAGCAGCTTAGGGACCAAAGAGACCCAGTACTTC
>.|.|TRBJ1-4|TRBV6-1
CASSVDTFEKLFF
TGTGCCAGCAGTGTTGACACCTTTGAAAAACTGTTTTTT
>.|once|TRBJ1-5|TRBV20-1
CSARAHSDSYNQPQHF
TGCAGTGCTAGAGCCCACTCGGACAGCTACAATCAGCCCCAGCATTTT